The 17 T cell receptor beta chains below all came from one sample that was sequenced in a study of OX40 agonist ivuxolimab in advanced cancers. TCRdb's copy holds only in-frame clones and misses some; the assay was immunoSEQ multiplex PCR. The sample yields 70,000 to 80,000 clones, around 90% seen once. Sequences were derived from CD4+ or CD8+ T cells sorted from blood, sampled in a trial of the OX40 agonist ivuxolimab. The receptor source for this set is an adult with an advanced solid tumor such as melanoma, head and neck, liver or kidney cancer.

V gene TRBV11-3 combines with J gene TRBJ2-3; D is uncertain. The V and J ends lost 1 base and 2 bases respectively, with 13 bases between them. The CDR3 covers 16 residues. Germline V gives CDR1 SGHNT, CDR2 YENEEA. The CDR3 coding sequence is TGTGCCAGCAGCTTAGGGTGGAGAGAGCACACAGATACGCAGTATTTT. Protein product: CASSLGWREHTDTQYF.

The CDR3 nucleotides are TGTGCCAGCAGAACAGGGGCGGCCATGTATCAGCCCCAGCATTTT. Amino acids: CASRTGAAMYQPQHF. J is TRBJ1-5 and V is TRBV28, with 7 positions matching TRBD1. The CDR3 extends over 15 amino acids. CDR1 and CDR2 (germline): MDHEN, SYDVKM. Trimming took 6 bases from V and 5 from J; bases not matched to a gene: 10.

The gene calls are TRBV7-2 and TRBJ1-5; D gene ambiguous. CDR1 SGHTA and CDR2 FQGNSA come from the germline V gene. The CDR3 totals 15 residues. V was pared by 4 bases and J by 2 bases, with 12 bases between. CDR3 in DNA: TGTGCCAGCAGCTCCATGACGGGTGGCAATCAGCCCCAGCATTTT. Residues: CASSSMTGGNQPQHF.

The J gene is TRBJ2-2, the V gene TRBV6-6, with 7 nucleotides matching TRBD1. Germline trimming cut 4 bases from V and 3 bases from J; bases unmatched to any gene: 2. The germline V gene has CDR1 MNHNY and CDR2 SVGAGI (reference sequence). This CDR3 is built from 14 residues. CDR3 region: CASSLTGYTGELFF. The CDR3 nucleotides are TGTGCCAGCAGTTTGACAGGGTACACCGGGGAGCTGTTTTTT.

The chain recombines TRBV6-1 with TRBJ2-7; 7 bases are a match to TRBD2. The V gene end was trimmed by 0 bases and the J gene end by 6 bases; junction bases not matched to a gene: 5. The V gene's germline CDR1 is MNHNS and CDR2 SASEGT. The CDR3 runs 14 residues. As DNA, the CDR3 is TGTGCCAGCAGTGAAGCGGGAGGGAGGTTCGAGCAGTACTTC. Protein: CASSEAGGRFEQYF.

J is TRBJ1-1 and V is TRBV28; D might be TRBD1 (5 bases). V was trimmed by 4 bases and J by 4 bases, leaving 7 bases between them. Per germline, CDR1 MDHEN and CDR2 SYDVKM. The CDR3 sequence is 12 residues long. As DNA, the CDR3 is TGTGCCAGCAGTTGGGGGGGCACTGAAGCTTTCTTT. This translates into CASSWGGTEAFF.

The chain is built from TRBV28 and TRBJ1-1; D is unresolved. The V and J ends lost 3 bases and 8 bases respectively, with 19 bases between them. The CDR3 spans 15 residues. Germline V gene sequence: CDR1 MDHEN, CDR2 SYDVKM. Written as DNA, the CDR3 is TGTGCCAGCAGTTTCTTTACCCCCCTTGGGGAGGAAGCTTTCTTT. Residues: CASSFFTPLGEEAFF.

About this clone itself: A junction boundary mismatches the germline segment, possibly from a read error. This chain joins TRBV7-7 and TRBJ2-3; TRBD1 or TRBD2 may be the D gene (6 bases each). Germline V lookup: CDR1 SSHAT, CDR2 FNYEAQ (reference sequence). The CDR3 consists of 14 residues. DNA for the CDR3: TGTGCTAGCAGCTTTGGGGGGCTGGGAGATACGCAGTATTTT. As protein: CASSFGGLGDTQYF.

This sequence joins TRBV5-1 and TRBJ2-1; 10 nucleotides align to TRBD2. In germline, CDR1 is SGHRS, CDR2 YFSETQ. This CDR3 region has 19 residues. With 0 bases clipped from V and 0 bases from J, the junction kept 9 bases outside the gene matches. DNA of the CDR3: TGCGCCAGCAGCTTGGCCCCTAGCGGGGGCTTAAGCTCCTACAATGAGCAGTTCTTC. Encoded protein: CASSLAPSGGLSSYNEQFF.

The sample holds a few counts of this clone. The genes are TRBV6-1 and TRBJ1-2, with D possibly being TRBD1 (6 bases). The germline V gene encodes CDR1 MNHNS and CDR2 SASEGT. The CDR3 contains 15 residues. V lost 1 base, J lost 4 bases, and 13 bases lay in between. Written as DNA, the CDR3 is TGTGCCAGCAGTGAAGGTGGGGGGCGGATCTATGGCTACACCTTC. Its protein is CASSEGGGRIYGYTF.

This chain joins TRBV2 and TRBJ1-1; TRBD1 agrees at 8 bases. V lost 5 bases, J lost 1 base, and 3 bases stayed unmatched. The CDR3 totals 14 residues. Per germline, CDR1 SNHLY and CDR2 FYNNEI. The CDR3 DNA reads TGTGCCAGCAGTTTTGACAGGGGGAACACTGAAGCTTTCTTT. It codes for CASSFDRGNTEAFF.

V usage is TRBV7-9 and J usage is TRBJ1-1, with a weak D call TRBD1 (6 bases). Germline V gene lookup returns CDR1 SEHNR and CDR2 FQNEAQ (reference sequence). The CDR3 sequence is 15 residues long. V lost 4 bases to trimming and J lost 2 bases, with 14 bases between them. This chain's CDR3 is CASSSGTGSNTEAFF. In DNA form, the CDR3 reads TGTGCCAGCAGCTCCGGCACAGGGTCAAACACTGAAGCTTTCTTT.

This chain's CDR3 is CASSAGGRPKNPTDTQYF. The CDR3, as DNA: TGTGCCAGCAGTGCGGGGGGGCGCCCCAAAAACCCCACAGATACGCAGTATTTT. The chain combines TRBV6-1 with TRBJ2-3, with TRBD2 matching over 8 bases. V lost 4 bases, J lost 2 bases, and 14 bases stayed unmatched. The germline V gene encodes CDR1 MNHNS and CDR2 SASEGT. This CDR3 has 18 amino acids.

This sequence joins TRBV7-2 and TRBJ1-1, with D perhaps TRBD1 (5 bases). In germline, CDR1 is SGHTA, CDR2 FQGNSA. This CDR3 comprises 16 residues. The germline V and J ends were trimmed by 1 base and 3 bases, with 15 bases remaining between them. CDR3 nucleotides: TGTGCCAGCAGCTTAGTGCTCGGGGGGAGGGACACTGAAGCTTTCTTT. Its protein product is CASSLVLGGRDTEAFF.

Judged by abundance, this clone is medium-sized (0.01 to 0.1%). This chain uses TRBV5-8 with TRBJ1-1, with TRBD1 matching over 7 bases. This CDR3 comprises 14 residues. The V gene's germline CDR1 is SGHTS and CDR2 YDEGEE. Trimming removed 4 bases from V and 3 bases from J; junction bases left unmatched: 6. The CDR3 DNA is TGTGCCAGCAGCCTCGGACAGGCCGACACTGAAGCTTTCTTT. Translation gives CASSLGQADTEAFF.

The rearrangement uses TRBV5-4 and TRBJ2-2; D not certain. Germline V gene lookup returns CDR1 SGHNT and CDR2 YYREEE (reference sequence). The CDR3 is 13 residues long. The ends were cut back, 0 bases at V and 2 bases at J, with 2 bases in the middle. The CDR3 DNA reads TGTGCCAGCAGCTTGGCCAACACCGGGGAGCTGTTTTTT. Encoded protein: CASSLANTGELFF.

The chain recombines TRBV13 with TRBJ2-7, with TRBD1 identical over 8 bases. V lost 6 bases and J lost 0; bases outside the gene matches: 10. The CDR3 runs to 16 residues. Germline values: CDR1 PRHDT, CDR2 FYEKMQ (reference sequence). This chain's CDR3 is CASSTRRGQGSYEQYF. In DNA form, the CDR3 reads TGTGCCAGCAGTACCCGTCGAGGACAGGGCTCCTACGAGCAGTACTTC.